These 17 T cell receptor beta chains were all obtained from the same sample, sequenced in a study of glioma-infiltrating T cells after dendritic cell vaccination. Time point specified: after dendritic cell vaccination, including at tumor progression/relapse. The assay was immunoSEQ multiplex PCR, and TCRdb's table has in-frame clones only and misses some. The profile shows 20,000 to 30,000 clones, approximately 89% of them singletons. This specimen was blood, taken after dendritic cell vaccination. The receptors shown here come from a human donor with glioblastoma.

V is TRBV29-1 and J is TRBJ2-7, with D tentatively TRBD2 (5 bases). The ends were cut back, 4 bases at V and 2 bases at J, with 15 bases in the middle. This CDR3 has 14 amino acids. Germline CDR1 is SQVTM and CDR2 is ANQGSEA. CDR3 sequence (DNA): TGCAGCGTTGTCCAAGCGGTCGGACCCTACGAGCAGTACTTC. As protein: CSVVQAVGPYEQYF.

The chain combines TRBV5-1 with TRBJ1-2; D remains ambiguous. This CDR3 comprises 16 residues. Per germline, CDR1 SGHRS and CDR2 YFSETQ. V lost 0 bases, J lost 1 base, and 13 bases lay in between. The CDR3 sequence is CASSLDSARGNYGYTF. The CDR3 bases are TGCGCCAGCAGCTTGGACAGCGCACGGGGTAACTATGGCTACACCTTC. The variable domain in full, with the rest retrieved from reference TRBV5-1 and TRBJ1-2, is KAGVTQTPRYLIKTRGQQVTLSCSPISGHRSVSWYQQTPGQGLQFLFEYFSETQRNKGNFPGRFSGRQFSNSRSEMNVSTLELGDSALYLCASSLDSARGNYGYTFGSGTRLTVV.

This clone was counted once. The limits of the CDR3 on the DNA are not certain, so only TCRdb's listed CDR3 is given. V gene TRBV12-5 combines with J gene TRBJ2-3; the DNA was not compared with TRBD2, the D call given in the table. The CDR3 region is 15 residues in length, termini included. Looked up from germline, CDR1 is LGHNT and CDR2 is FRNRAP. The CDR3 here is CASGLGTGGTDTQYF.

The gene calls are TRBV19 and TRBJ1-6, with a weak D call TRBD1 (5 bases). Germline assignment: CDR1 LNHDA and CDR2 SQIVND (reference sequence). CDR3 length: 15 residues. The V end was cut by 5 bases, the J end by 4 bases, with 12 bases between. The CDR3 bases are TGTGCCAGTAGTGGACAAGCCGAATATAATTCACCCCTCCACTTT. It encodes CASSGQAEYNSPLHF. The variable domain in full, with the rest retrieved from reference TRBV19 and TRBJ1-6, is DGGITQSPKYLFRKEGQNVTLSCEQNLNHDAMYWYRQDPGQGLRLIYYSQIVNDFQKGDIAEGYSVSREKKESFPLTVTSAQKNPTAFYLCASSGQAEYNSPLHFGNGTRLTVT.

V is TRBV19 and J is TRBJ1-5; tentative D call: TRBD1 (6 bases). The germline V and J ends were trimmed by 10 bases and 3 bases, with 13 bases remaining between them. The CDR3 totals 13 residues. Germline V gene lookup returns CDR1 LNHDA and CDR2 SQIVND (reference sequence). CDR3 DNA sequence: TGTGCCACTAGGGACATCTTCAATCAGCCCCAGCATTTT. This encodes CATRDIFNQPQHF.

CDR3 DNA sequence: TGTGCCAGCAGGTCGGGACAGGGAGGTTCTGGCTACACCTTC. This encodes CASRSGQGGSGYTF. The chain has TRBV6-1 and TRBJ1-2; 9 nucleotides match TRBD1. The CDR3 consists of 14 residues. Germline V gene lookup returns CDR1 MNHNS and CDR2 SASEGT. The trim removed 6 bases at V and 7 bases at J, leaving 9 bases unmatched.

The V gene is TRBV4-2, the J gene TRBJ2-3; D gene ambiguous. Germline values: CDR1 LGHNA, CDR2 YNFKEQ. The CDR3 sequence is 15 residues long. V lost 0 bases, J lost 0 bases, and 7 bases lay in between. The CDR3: CASSQDRISTDTQYF. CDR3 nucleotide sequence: TGTGCCAGCAGCCAAGATCGTATAAGCACAGATACGCAGTATTTT.

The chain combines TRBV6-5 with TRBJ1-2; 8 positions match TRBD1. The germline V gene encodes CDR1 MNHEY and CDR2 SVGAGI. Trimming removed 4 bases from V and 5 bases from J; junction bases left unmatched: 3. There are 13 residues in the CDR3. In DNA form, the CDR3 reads TGTGCCAGCAGTTTGGACAGGGCGTATGGCTACACCTTC. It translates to CASSLDRAYGYTF.

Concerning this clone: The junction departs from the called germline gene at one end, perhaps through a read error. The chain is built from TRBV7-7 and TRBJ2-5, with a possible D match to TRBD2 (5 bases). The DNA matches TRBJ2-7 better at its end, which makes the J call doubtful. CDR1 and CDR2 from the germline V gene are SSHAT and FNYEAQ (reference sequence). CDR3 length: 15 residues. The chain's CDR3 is CASSLARGAAYEQYF. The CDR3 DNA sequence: TGTGCTAGCAGCTTAGCTCGGGGAGCTGCCTACGAGCAGTACTTC.

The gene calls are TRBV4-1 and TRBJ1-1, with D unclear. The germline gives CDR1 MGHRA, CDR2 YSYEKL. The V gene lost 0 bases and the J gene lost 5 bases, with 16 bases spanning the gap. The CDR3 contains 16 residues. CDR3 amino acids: CASSQEEVWRNTEAFF. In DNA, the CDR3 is TGCGCCAGCAGCCAAGAAGAGGTCTGGAGGAATACTGAAGCTTTCTTT.

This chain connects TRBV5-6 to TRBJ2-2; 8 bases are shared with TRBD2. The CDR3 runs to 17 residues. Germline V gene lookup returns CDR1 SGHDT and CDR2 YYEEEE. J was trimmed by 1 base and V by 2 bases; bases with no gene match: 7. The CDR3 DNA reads TGTGCCAGCAGCTTTTATTCGGCGGGGGGGAACACCGGGGAGCTGTTTTTT. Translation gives CASSFYSAGGNTGELFF. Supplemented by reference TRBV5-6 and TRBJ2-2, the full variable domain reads DAGVTQSPTHLIKTRGQQVTLRCSPKSGHDTVSWYQQALGQGPQFIFQYYEEEERQRGNFPDRFSGHQFPNYSSELNVNALLLGDSALYLCASSFYSAGGNTGELFFGEGSRLTVL.

CDR3 nucleotides: TGTGCCAGCAGCCTGGGTGGGGGGAGCAACGAGCAGTACTTC. This gives the protein CASSLGGGSNEQYF. The J gene is TRBJ2-7, the V gene TRBV7-9, with D possibly TRBD2 on 6 matching bases. V was pared by 5 bases and J by 5 bases, with 16 bases between. Germline V gene sequence: CDR1 SEHNR, CDR2 FQNEAQ (reference sequence). This CDR3 comprises 14 residues.

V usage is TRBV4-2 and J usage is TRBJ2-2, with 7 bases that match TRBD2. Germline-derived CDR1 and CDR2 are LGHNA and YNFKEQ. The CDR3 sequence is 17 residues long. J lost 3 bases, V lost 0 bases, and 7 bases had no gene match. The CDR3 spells CASSQDQKREDTGELFF. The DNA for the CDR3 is TGTGCCAGCAGCCAAGATCAGAAGCGGGAAGACACCGGGGAGCTGTTTTTT.

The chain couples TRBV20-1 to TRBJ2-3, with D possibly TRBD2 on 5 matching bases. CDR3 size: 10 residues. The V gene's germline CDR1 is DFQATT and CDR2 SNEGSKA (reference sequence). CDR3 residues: CSPKRDTQYF. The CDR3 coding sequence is TGCAGCCCTAAGCGGGATACGCAGTATTTT.

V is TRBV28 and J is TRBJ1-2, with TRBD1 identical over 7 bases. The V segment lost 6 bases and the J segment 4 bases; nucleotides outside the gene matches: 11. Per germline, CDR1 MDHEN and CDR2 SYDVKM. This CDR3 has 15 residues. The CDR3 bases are TGTGCCAGCAGATATACCGGGACAGTTCTCTATGGCTACACCTTC. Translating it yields CASRYTGTVLYGYTF.

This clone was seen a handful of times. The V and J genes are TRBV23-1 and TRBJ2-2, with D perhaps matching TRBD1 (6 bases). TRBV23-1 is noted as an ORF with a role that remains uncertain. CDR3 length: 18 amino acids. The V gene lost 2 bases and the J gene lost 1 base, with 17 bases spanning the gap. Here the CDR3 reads CASSQRGLGAGNTGELFF. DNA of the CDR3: TGCGCCAGCAGTCAACGAGGATTGGGGGCAGGGAACACCGGGGAGCTGTTTTTT.

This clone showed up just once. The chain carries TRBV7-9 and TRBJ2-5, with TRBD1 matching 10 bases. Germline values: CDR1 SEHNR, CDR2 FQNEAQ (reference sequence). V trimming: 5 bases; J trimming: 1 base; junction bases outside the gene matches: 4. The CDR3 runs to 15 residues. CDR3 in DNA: TGTGCCAGCAGCCACCGGGACAGGGGCCAAGAGACCCAGTACTTC. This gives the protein CASSHRDRGQETQYF. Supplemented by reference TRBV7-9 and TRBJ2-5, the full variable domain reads DTGVSQNPRHKITKRGQNVTFRCDPISEHNRLYWYRQTLGQGPEFLTYFQNEAQLEKSRLLSDRFSAERPKGSFSTLEIQRTEQGDSAMYLCASSHRDRGQETQYFGPGTRLLVL.